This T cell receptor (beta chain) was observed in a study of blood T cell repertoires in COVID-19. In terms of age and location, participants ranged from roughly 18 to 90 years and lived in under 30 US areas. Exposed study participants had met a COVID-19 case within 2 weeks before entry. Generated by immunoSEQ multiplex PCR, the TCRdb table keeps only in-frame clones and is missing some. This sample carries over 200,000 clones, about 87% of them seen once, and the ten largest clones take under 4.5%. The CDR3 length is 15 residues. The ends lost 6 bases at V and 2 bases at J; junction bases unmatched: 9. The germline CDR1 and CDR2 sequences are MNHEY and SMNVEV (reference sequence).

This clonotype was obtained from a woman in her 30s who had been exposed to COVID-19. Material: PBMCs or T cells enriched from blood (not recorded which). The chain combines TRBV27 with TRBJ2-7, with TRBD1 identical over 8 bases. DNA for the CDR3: TGTGCCAGCAGGCTAGGACAGGGAAAGACCTACGAGCAGTACTTC. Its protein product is CASRLGQGKTYEQYF.